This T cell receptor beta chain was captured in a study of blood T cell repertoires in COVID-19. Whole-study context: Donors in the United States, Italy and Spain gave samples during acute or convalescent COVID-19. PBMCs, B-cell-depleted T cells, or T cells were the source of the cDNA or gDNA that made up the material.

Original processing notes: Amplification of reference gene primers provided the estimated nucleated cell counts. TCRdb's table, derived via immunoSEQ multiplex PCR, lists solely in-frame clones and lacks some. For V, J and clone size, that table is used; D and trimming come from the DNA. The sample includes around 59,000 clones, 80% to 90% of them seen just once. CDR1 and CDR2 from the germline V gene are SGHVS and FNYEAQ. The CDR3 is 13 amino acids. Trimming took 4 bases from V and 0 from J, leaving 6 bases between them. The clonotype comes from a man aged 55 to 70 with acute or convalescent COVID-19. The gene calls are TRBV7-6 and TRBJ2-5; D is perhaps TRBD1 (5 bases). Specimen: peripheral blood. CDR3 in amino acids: CASSSGNQETQYF. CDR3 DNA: TGTGCCAGCAGCTCAGGGAACCAAGAGACCCAGTACTTC.